The 5 T cell receptor beta chains listed next were all sequenced from one sample in a study of OX40 agonist ivuxolimab in advanced cancers. Sequencing was performed with immunoSEQ multiplex PCR; in TCRdb, only in-frame clones are kept and a portion is missing. The sample carries tens of thousands of clones, 86% recorded once. Specimen: CD4+ or CD8+ T cells sorted from blood, collected in a trial of the OX40 agonist ivuxolimab. Receptors were obtained from an adult with an advanced solid tumor such as melanoma, head and neck, liver or kidney cancer.

This chain connects TRBV18 to TRBJ2-2, with D perhaps TRBD1 (6 bases). CDR3 length: 15 amino acids. CDR1 is KGHSH, CDR2 LQKENI, per germline. V was cut by 3 bases and J by 0 bases, with 8 bases left in between. Written as DNA, the CDR3 is TGTGCCAGCTCACCCGGGACACCGAACACCGGGGAGCTGTTTTTT. Translated, it gives CASSPGTPNTGELFF. Drawing the rest from reference TRBV18 and TRBJ2-2, the complete variable domain is NAGVMQNPRHLVRRRGQEARLRCSPMKGHSHVYWYRQLPEEGLKFMVYLQKENIIDESGMPKERFSAEFPKEGPSILRIQQVVRGDSAAYFCASSPGTPNTGELFFGEGSRLTVL.

The chain has TRBV6-1 and TRBJ1-2, with D unresolved. Germline V gene data show CDR1 as MNHNS and CDR2 as SASEGT. CDR3 length: 12 amino acids. The V gene lost 6 bases and the J gene lost 3 bases, with 8 bases spanning the gap. CDR3 amino acids: CASRDGYYGYTF. The DNA of the CDR3 is TGTGCCAGCAGGGACGGGTACTATGGCTACACCTTC.

The chain uses TRBV2 and TRBJ2-2, with 7 bases that match TRBD2. This CDR3 has 14 amino acids. Germline lookup yields CDR1 SNHLY and CDR2 FYNNEI. V lost 10 bases and J lost 1; bases outside the gene matches: 6. The CDR3 region has the DNA TGTGCCACCCTCCGCGGGAGGAACACCGGGGAGCTGTTTTTT. It yields the protein CATLRGRNTGELFF.

The chain joins TRBV6-5 to TRBJ1-2; D remains ambiguous. The CDR3 spans 12 residues. V lost 10 bases and J 4 bases, leaving 13 bases between the germline ends. Per the germline V gene, CDR1 is MNHEY and CDR2 is SVGAGI. CDR3 residues: CATEDGPYGYTF. DNA for the CDR3: TGTGCCACCGAAGACGGGCCCTATGGCTACACCTTC.

The chain joins TRBV28 to TRBJ1-2; TRBD1 matches at 7 bases. Germline V CDR1 and CDR2: MDHEN, SYDVKM. This CDR3 has 14 amino acids. Trimming removed 6 bases from V and 2 bases from J; junction bases left unmatched: 6. The CDR3 is CASRPGQRNYGYTF. In DNA form, the CDR3 reads TGTGCCAGCAGGCCGGGACAGAGAAACTATGGCTACACCTTC.